This TCR beta chain was captured by sequencing in a study of cytomegalovirus exposure and HLA in healthy donors. Study information: Among the roughly 400 genotyped donors, 81% were placed in the Caucasian-associated ancestry cluster.

On this clone itself: Its specificity is unknown.

The PCR used 60 Vbeta and 13 Jbeta primers. Profiling relied on immunoSEQ multiplex PCR, and the TCRdb table lists in-frame clones only, not all of them. The data show some 150,000 clones, 87% seen once. The CDR3 consists of 13 residues. Germline CDR1 SGHDT, CDR2 YYEEEE. V lost 5 bases and J 0 bases, leaving 8 bases between the germline ends. Study findings and constraints: Most of the TCR beta V segments (in an earlier analysis) were productive either about 87% or about 30% of the time. Reportedly, diagnosis of cytomegalovirus status by the classifier showed high specificity and sensitivity. It was shown in a later analysis that HLA-associated TCR beta chains were more clonally expanded than other, equally common chains.

The rearrangement joins TRBV5-6 to TRBJ1-1; D ambiguous. The sequenced sample was PBMCs. The TCR comes from a woman aged 25 to 45 in good health and CMV-seronegative. The CDR3 DNA follows: TGTGCCAGCAGTCTTGACATGAACACTGAAGCTTTCTTT. Encoded protein: CASSLDMNTEAFF.